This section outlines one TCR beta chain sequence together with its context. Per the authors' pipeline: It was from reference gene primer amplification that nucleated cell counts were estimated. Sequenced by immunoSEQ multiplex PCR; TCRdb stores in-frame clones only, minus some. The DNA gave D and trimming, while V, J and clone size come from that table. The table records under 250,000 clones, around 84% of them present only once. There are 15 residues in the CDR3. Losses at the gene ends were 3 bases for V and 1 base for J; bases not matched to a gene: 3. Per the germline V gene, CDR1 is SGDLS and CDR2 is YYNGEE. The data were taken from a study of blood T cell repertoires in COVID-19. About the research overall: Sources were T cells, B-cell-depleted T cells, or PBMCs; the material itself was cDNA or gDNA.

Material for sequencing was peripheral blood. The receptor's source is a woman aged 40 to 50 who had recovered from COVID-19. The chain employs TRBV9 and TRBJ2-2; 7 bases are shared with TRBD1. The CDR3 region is CASSGDRVNTGELFF. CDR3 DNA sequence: TGTGCCAGCAGCGGGGACAGAGTGAACACCGGGGAGCTGTTTTTT.